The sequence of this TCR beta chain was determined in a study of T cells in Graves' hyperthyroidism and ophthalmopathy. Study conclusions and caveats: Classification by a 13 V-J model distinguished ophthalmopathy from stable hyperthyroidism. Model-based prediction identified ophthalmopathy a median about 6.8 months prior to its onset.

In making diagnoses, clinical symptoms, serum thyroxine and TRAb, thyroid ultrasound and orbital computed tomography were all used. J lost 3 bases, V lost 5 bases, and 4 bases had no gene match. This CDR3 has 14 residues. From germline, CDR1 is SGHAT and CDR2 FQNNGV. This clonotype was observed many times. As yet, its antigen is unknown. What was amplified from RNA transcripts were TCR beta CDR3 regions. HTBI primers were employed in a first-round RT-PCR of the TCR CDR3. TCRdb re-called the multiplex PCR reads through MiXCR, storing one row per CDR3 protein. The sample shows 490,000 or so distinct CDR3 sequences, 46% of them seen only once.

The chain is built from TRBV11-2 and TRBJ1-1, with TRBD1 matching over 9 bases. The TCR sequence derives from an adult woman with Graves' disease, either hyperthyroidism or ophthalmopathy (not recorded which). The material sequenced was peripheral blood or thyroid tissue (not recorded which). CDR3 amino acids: CASSTGQGYTEAFF. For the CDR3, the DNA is TGTGCCAGCAGCACTGGACAGGGGTACACTGAAGCTTTCTTT.